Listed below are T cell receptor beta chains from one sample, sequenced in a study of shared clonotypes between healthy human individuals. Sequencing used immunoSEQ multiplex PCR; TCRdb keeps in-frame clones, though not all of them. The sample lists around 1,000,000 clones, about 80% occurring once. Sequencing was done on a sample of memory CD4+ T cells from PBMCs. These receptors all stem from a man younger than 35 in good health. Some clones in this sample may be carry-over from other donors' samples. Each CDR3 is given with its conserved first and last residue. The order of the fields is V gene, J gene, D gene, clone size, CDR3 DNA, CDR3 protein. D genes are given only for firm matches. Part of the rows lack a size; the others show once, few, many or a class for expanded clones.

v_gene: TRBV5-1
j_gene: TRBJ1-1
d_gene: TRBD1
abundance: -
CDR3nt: TGCGCCAGCAGCCCAGACAGGGTAGGGGGTGAAGCTTTCTTT
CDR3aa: CASSPDRVGGEAFF

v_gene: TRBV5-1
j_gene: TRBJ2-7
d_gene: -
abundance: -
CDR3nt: TGCGCCAGCAAAGGGGGAGTCTCCTACGAGCAGTACTTC
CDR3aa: CASKGGVSYEQYF

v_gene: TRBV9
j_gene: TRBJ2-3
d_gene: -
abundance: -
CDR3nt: TGTGCCAGCAGCGCCGCAGAGGAGCGAGAGCTCACAGATACGCAGTATTTT
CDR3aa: CASSAAEERELTDTQYF

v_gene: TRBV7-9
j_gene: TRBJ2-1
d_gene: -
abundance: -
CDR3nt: TGTGCCAGCTCAGACGGATACAATGAGCAGTTCTTC
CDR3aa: CASSDGYNEQFF

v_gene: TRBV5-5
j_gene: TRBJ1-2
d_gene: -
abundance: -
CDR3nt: TGTGCCAGCAGCTTGGGGCCAGGGGTTGTTTCTAACTATGGCTACACCTTC
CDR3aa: CASSLGPGVVSNYGYTF

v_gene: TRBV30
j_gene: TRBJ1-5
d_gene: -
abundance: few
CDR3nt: TGTGCCTGGAGTGCGGGGTACCATCAGCCCCAGCATTTT
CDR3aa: CAWSAGYHQPQHF

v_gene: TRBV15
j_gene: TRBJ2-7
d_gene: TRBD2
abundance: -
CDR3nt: TGTGCCACCAGCAGAGTCGGTAGCGGGACCCTGAAATACGAGCAGTACTTC
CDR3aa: CATSRVGSGTLKYEQYF

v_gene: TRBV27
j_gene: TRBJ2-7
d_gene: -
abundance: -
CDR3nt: TGTGCCAGCAGTTTAGAGGGGGGGGTATCCTACGAGCAGTACTTC
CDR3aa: CASSLEGGVSYEQYF

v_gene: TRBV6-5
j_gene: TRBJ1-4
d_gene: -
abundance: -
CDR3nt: TGTGCCAGCAGTCCCGGGAGGGGCGGTGAAAAACTGTTTTTT
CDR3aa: CASSPGRGGEKLFF

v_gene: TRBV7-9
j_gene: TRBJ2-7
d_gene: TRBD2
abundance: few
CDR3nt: TGTGCCAGCAGCTGGGGGGGACCGGGTTCCTACGAGCAGTACTTC
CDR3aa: CASSWGGPGSYEQYF

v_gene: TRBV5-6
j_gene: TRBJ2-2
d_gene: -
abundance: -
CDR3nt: TGTGCCAGCAATCTCGCGGGACAATCCCCGATGACCGGGGAGCTGTTTTTT
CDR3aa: CASNLAGQSPMTGELFF

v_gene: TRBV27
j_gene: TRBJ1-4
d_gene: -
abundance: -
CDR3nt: TGTGCCAGCAGGAAGCCGGGAGGAGACGAAAAACTGTTTTTT
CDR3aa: CASRKPGGDEKLFF

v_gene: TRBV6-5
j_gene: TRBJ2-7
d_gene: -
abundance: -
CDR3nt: TGTGCCAGCAGCATCGCAGGGTATGGGGGCTACGAGCAGTACTTC
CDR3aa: CASSIAGYGGYEQYF

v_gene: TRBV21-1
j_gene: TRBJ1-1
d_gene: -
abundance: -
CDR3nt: TGTGCCAGCAGCAAAGATGGACACCCAAACACTGAAGCTTTCTTT
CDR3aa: CASSKDGHPNTEAFF

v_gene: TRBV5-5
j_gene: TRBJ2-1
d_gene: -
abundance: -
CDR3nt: TGTGCCAGCACCGGACAGCTATACAATGAGCAGTTCTTC
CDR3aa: CASTGQLYNEQFF

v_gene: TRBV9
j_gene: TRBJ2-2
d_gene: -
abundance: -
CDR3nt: TGTGCCAGCAGCGGAGACCCGAGAGGGGAGCTGTTTTTT
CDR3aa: CASSGDPRGELFF

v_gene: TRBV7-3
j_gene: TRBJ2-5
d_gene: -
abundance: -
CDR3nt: TGTGCCAGCAGCTTAATTCCGGGACCCAAAGAGACCCAGTACTTC
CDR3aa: CASSLIPGPKETQYF